These T cell receptor beta chains were read from a single sample in a study of blood T cell repertoires in COVID-19. TCRdb's copy holds only in-frame clones and misses some; the assay was immunoSEQ multiplex PCR. Among 200,000 or so clones listed, 75% to 90% were seen once. Sequenced material: peripheral blood. The source is a woman in her thirties or forties with acute or convalescent COVID-19. Each CDR3 is given without its conserved first and last residue.

j_call v_call cdr3_aa
TRBJ2-3 TRBV5-1 ASSLVGRVGTDTQY
TRBJ2-1 TRBV6-5 ASRKLGQGYNEQF
TRBJ1-2 TRBV30 AWRLLQYGYT
TRBJ1-3 TRBV9 ASSPRGNTIY
TRBJ1-5 TRBV18 ASSPGGVTVQPQH
TRBJ2-7 TRBV3-1/TRBV3-2 ASSQTGYEQY
TRBJ1-6 TRBV5-1 ASSSENFDSPLH
TRBJ2-2 TRBV5-1 ASSFRTGNTGELF
TRBJ2-1 TRBV9 ASSMGLPYNEQF
TRBJ2-7 TRBV5-1 ASSLGPGTSGYEQY
TRBJ2-7 TRBV6-2/TRBV6-3 ASSGQGHEQY
TRBJ2-7 TRBV18 ASSGNRASYEQY
TRBJ2-1 TRBV5-1 ASSPDSSYNEQF
TRBJ1-3 TRBV27 ASSLHGNSGNTIY
TRBJ1-1 TRBV9 ASSVEARGYTEAF
TRBJ1-1 TRBV18 ASSPGTAGRLEAF
TRBJ2-3 TRBV28 ASSSRVTDTQY
TRBJ2-7 TRBV5-1 ASSTRTGSFLRPGYEQY
TRBJ2-7 TRBV6-5 ASSKPVAGNYEQY
TRBJ1-6 TRBV18 ASSSDRGAGALH
TRBJ1-1 TRBV2 ASSRDTNTEAF
TRBJ1-3 TRBV12-3/TRBV12-4 ASSQGSGNTIY
TRBJ2-3 TRBV5-1 ASRSYPSGSMDTQY
TRBJ1-5 TRBV7-8 ASSPENQPQH
TRBJ2-3 TRBV30 AWSVGQVNTDTQY
TRBJ1-2 TRBV20-1 SASTTDYGYT
TRBJ1-2 TRBV29-1 SVDSQGPGYT
TRBJ1-1 TRBV5-4 ASNSRGNTEAF
TRBJ1-6 TRBV7-2 ASSPGSSYNSPLH
TRBJ2-5 TRBV5-4 ASSLDRRETQY
TRBJ2-5 TRBV5-1 ASSLGVAGRKVETQY
TRBJ1-5 TRBV27 ASSLRQGNQPQH
TRBJ2-1 TRBV7-7 ASSPLGAGGRQQF
TRBJ2-3 TRBV12-3/TRBV12-4 ASSLSGTDTQY
TRBJ1-2 TRBV19 ASMREGNYGYT
TRBJ2-7 TRBV7-8 ASRTTGHRSYEQY
TRBJ2-7 TRBV24-1 ATSPLDRPYEQY
TRBJ2-7 TRBV5-1 ASSLVSGPSYEQY
TRBJ2-1 TRBV7-2 ASSPRAGGQEQF
TRBJ2-7 TRBV18 ASSSGQPSYEQY
TRBJ2-5 TRBV5-1 ASSLITGRGETQY
TRBJ2-7 TRBV7-9 ASRGGSDYEQY
TRBJ1-1 TRBV6-6 ASTEVNLSAF
TRBJ2-2 TRBV7-9 ASSLWQGSTGELF
TRBJ2-5 TRBV23-1 ASSQSTGQETQY
TRBJ2-1 TRBV14 ASSRTSGSLGEQF
TRBJ2-3 TRBV7-7 ASSLRDRVTIGDTQY
TRBJ2-1 TRBV7-2 ASSPWTAPSQF
TRBJ1-1 TRBV24-1 ATSDFGTGVGAF
TRBJ2-7 TRBV4-1 ASSQHTGGSYEQY